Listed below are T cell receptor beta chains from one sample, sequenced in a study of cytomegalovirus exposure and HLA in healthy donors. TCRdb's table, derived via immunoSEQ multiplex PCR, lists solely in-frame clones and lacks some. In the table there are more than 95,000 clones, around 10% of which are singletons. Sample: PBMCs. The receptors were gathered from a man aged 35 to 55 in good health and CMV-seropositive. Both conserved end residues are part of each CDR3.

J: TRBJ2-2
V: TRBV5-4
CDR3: CASSLKSGKGTGELFF

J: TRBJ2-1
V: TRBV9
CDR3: CASSAPTGIPLHEQFF

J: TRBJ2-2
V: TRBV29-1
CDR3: CSALESNTGELFF

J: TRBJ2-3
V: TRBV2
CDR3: CASSEQGPYTDTQYF

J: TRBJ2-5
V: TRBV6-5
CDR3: CASSYSGQGTATQYF

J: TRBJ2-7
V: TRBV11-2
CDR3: CASSLDRQSYEQYF

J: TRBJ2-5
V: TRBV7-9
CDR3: CASSARDFQETQYF

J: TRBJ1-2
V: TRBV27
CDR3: CASSESSLYGYTF

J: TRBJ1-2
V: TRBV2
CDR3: CASSASTGSYGYTF

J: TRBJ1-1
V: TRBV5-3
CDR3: CARSLGPPGQGAWNTEAFF

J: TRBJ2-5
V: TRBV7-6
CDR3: CASSFRLAGAETQYF

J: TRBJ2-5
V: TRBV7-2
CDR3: CASSLAHTGQETQYF

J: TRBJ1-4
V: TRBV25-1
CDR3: CASSEFGAGGLTNEKLFF

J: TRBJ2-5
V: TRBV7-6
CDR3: CASSPRGGLAGQQETQYF

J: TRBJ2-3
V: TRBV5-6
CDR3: CASSPSGRAARTDTQYF

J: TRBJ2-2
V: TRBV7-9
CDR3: CASRGQGAGELFF

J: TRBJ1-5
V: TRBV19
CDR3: CASNTGRNQPQHF

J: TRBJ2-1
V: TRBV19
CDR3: CASSIESGRALYNEQFF

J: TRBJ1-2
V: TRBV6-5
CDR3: CASRRQGGVGYTF

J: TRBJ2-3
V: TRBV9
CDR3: CASSVAAGSGRGSTDTQYF

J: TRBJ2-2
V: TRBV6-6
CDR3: CASSYDRGQGTGELFF

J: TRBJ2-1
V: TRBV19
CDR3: CASSTGLAGGLPYNEQFF

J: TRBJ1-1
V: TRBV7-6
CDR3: CASSSVDGNTEAFF

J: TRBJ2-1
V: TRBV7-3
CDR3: CASSLGLSNEQFF

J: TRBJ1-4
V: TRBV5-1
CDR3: CASSKTGAGNEKLFF

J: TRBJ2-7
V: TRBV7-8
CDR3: CASSSPTTLQAGVMQYEQYF

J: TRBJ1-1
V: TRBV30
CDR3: CASHPGQENTEAFF

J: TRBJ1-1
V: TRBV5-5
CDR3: CASSFSSIQGRTEAFF

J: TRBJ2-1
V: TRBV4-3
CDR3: CASSGGTGPRWEQFF

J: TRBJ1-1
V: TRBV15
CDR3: CATSRTGGTEAFF

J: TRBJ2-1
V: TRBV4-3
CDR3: CASSQEGRPAGVGNEQFF

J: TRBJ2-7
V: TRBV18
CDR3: CASSPLAEGYEQYF